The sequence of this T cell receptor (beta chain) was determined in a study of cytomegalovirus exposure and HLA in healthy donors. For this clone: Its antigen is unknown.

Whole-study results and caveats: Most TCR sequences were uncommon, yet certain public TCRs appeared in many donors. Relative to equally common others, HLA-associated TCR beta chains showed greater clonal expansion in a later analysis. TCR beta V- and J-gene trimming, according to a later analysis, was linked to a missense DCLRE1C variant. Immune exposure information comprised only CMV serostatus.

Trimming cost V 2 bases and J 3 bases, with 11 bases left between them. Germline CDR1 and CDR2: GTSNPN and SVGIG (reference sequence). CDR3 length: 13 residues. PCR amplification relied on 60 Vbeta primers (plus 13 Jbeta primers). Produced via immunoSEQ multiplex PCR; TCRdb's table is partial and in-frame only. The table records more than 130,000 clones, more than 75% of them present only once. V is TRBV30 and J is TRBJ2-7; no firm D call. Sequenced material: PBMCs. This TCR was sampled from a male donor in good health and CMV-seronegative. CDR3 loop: CAWSIGQNYEQYF. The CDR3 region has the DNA TGTGCCTGGAGTATTGGGCAGAACTACGAGCAGTACTTC. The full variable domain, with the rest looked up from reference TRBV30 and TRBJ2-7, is SQTIHQWPATLVQPVGSPLSLECTVEGTSNPNLYWYRQAAGRGLQLLFYSVGIGQISSEVPQNLSASRPQDRQFILSSKKLLLSDSGFYLCAWSIGQNYEQYFGPGTRLTVT.